The next 23 T cell receptor beta chains were all read from a single sample in a study of T cell repertoires in cytomegalovirus infection. No antigens are known for them. TCRdb re-analysed the reads in MiXCR, keeping a single row per CDR3 protein. The sample lists about half a million distinct CDR3 sequences; 40% to 50% were seen once. The starting material was cultured PBMCs, obtained from culture after CMV antigen stimulation. All receptors come from a human donor in good health (CMV status not recorded). Some clones in this sample may be carry-over from other donors' samples.

The chain employs TRBV19 and TRBJ2-6; possible D gene TRBD2, 6 bases. V was cut by 6 bases and J by 1 base, with 16 bases left in between. Germline CDR1 and CDR2: LNHDA and SQIVND (reference sequence). This CDR3 region has 17 residues. CDR3 sequence (DNA): TGTGCCAGTAGATTCCAGGGACTCGCGTCTGGGGCCAACGTCCTGACTTTC. Translation gives CASRFQGLASGANVLTF.

The chain joins TRBV2 to TRBJ2-3; 9 nucleotides match TRBD2. Germline V gene lookup returns CDR1 SNHLY and CDR2 FYNNEI. The CDR3 is 15 residues long. The V and J ends lost 6 bases and 1 base, in that order; junction bases with no gene match: 5. The CDR3: CASRLAGGRTDTQYF. CDR3 in DNA: TGTGCCAGCAGACTAGCGGGCGGACGCACAGATACGCAGTATTTT.

The chain employs TRBV28 and TRBJ1-1, with 7 bases identical to TRBD1. Per the germline V gene, CDR1 is MDHEN and CDR2 is SYDVKM. There are 16 residues in the CDR3. The V and J ends lost 7 bases and 4 bases, in that order; junction bases with no gene match: 15. The CDR3 spells CASTSGYRGYATEAFF. The CDR3 DNA reads TGTGCCAGCACCTCGGGATACAGGGGCTACGCCACTGAAGCTTTCTTT.

The gene calls are TRBV12-3 or TRBV12-4 and TRBJ2-3, with D hard to call. With 4 bases removed from V and 1 base from J, the gap between germline ends came to 12 bases. The length of the CDR3 is 15 residues. CDR3: CASSWVRLGTDTQYF. The CDR3, as DNA: TGTGCCAGCAGTTGGGTCCGCTTGGGCACAGATACGCAGTATTTT.

The V call is TRBV6-2 or TRBV6-3, the J call TRBJ2-3, with D uncertain. The germline V and J ends were trimmed by 2 bases and 6 bases, with 6 bases remaining between them. The CDR3 sequence is 12 residues long. CDR1 MNHEY and CDR2 SVGEGT come from the germline V gene. CDR3 sequence reads: CASSYGLDTQYF. The CDR3 nucleotides are TGTGCCAGCAGTTACGGTCTCGATACGCAGTATTTT.

This clonotype was picked up a small number of times. The V gene is TRBV28, the J gene TRBJ1-1; no firm D call. CDR1 is MDHEN, CDR2 SYDVKM, per germline. This CDR3 has 14 amino acids. Trimming took 6 bases from V and 4 from J, leaving 15 bases between them. This chain's CDR3 is CASRPRRESTEAFF. In nucleotides, the CDR3 is TGTGCCAGCAGACCTAGGCGAGAGAGCACTGAAGCTTTCTTT.

The rearrangement uses TRBV27 and TRBJ1-4; D uncertain. The CDR3 is made up of 15 amino acids. With 6 bases removed from V and 8 bases from J, the gap between germline ends came to 19 bases. Looked up from germline, CDR1 is MNHEY and CDR2 is SMNVEV (reference sequence). Here the CDR3 DNA reads TGTGCCAGCAGACCCGGGGTGGTTGAAGGAGAAAAACTGTTTTTT. This encodes CASRPGVVEGEKLFF.

The V gene is TRBV6-2 or TRBV6-3, the J gene TRBJ2-3; TRBD2 matches at 10 bases. The germline CDR1 and CDR2 sequences are MNHEY and SVGEGT. The CDR3 runs 15 residues. Losses at the gene ends were 4 bases for V and 6 bases for J; bases not matched to a gene: 7. CDR3 loop: CASSFKREGLDTQYF. The CDR3, as DNA: TGTGCCAGCAGTTTCAAGCGGGAGGGCCTGGATACGCAGTATTTT.

The rearrangement joins TRBV7-6 to TRBJ2-5; 7 bases align to TRBD2. This CDR3 contains 14 residues. Germline trimming cut 7 bases from V and 4 bases from J; bases unmatched to any gene: 9. Germline V gives CDR1 SGHVS, CDR2 FNYEAQ. Written as DNA, the CDR3 is TGTGCCAGCACCCCCGGCGGGGGTGCAGAGACCCAGTACTTC. Amino acid sequence: CASTPGGGAETQYF.

This clonotype has just one count. This chain links TRBV5-6 with TRBJ2-1, with 9 bases aligning to TRBD2. The CDR3 runs to 16 residues. J was trimmed by 8 bases and V by 4 bases; bases with no gene match: 13. Germline CDR1 SGHDT, CDR2 YYEEEE. The CDR3 coding sequence is TGTGCCAGCAGCCGGCCGCGGGCTAGCGGGATCTATGAGCAGTTCTTC. It encodes CASSRPRASGIYEQFF.

The chain carries TRBV28 and TRBJ2-5, with 7 bases fitting TRBD1. Germline CDR1 reads MDHEN; CDR2 reads SYDVKM. This CDR3 is built from 15 residues. V was clipped by 4 bases and J by 1 base; unmatched bases: 6. CDR3 coding DNA: TGTGCCAGCAGTTACCTCCGGGACAGCCAAGAGACCCAGTACTTC. Translating gives CASSYLRDSQETQYF.

The chain uses TRBV6-5 and TRBJ1-2, with TRBD1 as a possible D gene (6 bases). The V gene's germline CDR1 is MNHEY and CDR2 SVGAGI. This CDR3 contains 12 residues. Trimming shortened V by 4 bases and J by 6 bases, and 9 bases separated the two germline ends. CDR3 sequence: CASSSGGNGYTF. The DNA of the CDR3 is TGTGCCAGCAGTTCCGGGGGCAATGGCTACACCTTC.

This chain links TRBV7-9 with TRBJ2-7, with 11 bases that match TRBD2. This CDR3 contains 12 residues. The V gene's germline CDR1 is SEHNR and CDR2 FQNEAQ (reference sequence). V lost 6 bases, J lost 11 bases, and 6 bases stayed unmatched. For the CDR3, the DNA is TGTGCCAGCAGTACGCCGGGACTAGCGGAGTACTTC. This sequence encodes CASSTPGLAEYF.

This chain joins TRBV20-1 and TRBJ2-3; 12 nucleotides line up with TRBD2. The CDR3 contains 15 residues. V was pared by 6 bases and J by 1 base, with 5 bases of the junction left unmatched. Per germline, CDR1 DFQATT and CDR2 SNEGSKA (reference sequence). This CDR3 reads CSAPTSGRGTDTQYF. The CDR3 DNA is TGCAGTGCCCCGACTAGCGGGAGAGGCACAGATACGCAGTATTTT.

In this sample, this clonotype turned up a few times. The chain couples TRBV11-2 to TRBJ2-5, with 13 bases identical to TRBD2. CDR1 is SGHAT and CDR2 is FQNNGV in the germline V gene. J gave up 4 bases and V 8 bases, and 7 bases lay outside the gene matches. CDR3 size: 15 residues. CDR3 coding DNA: TGTGCCAGCTCCGGACTAGCGGGGGAGGTAGAGACCCAGTACTTC. It yields the protein CASSGLAGEVETQYF.

This clonotype was seen a few times. The genes are TRBV7-2 and TRBJ2-7; 10 bases agree with TRBD2. There are 14 residues in the CDR3. V gave up 3 bases and J gave up 4 bases; unmatched junction bases: 3. Germline CDR1 is SGHTA and CDR2 is FQGNSA. In DNA, the CDR3 is TGTGCCAGCAGCTTTGGGACTAGCGAGTACGAGCAGTACTTC. It yields the protein CASSFGTSEYEQYF.

The V call is TRBV5-4, the J call TRBJ2-7; D is ambiguous. The CDR3 runs to 12 residues. Trimming took off 4 bases at V and 12 bases at J, with 17 bases between the two ends. Germline V lookup: CDR1 SGHNT, CDR2 YYREEE (reference sequence). CDR3 sequence reads: CASSADSNQLYF. The CDR3 nucleotides read TGTGCCAGCAGCGCCGACTCCAACCAGCTGTACTTC.

On this clonotype itself: This may be a read error: a much more frequent sequence differs by one nucleotide. The J gene is TRBJ2-1, the V gene TRBV11-2; D gene uncertain. Germline V gene data show CDR1 as SGHAT and CDR2 as FQNNGV. The CDR3 runs 15 residues. Written as DNA, the CDR3 is TGTGCCAGCAGCCTGTTACCGGAGCCCAACAAGGAGCAGTTCTTC. Its translation is CASSLLPEPNKEQFF.

This clonotype was detected only a few times. The V call is TRBV7-2, the J call TRBJ2-2; 7 nucleotides agree with TRBD2. The germline V gene encodes CDR1 SGHTA and CDR2 FQGNSA. This CDR3 contains 15 residues. The V segment lost 5 bases and the J segment 5 bases; nucleotides outside the gene matches: 8. The CDR3 loop reads CASSLQTGGTGELFF. The CDR3 DNA sequence: TGTGCCAGCAGCCTCCAGACGGGAGGAACCGGGGAGCTGTTTTTT.

This chain connects TRBV7-2 to TRBJ2-3, with TRBD1 matching 8 bases. The germline V gene has CDR1 SGHTA and CDR2 FQGNSA. The CDR3 has 15 residues. Unmatched junction bases numbered 4, after V lost 1 base and J lost 4 bases. This CDR3 reads CASSLGRGLADTQYF. The CDR3 region has the DNA TGTGCCAGCAGCTTAGGCAGGGGGCTGGCAGATACGCAGTATTTT.

This clonotype was counted a few times. V gene TRBV7-6 combines with J gene TRBJ2-7, with TRBD1 as a possible D gene (5 bases). CDR1 is SGHVS and CDR2 is FNYEAQ in the germline V gene. CDR3 size: 13 residues. The V end lost 5 bases, the J end lost 5 bases, and 13 bases lay between the germline ends. CDR3 sequence (DNA): TGTGCCAGCAGCCGCGAAGGACACAACGAGCAGTACTTC. Amino acids: CASSREGHNEQYF.

The chain couples TRBV7-6 to TRBJ2-3; D remains unclear. V gave up 5 bases and J gave up 1 base, with 10 bases separating them. CDR1 is SGHVS and CDR2 is FNYEAQ in the germline V gene. The CDR3 has 14 amino acids. The CDR3, as DNA: TGTGCCAGCAGCCCCCGCTCCCGCACAGATACGCAGTATTTT. It translates to CASSPRSRTDTQYF. Full variable domain (outside the CDR3, taken from reference TRBV7-6 and TRBJ2-3): GAGVSQSPRYKVTKRGQDVALRCDPISGHVSLYWYRQALGQGPEFLTYFNYEAQQDKSGLPNDRFSAERPEGSISTLTIQRTEQRDSAMYRCASSPRSRTDTQYFGPGTRLTVL.

This clonotype occurred a few times. The chain joins TRBV25-1 to TRBJ2-2; D is possibly TRBD1 (6 bases). The CDR3 contains 15 residues. V dropped 1 base and J dropped 4 bases, with 10 bases sitting between them. CDR1 is MGHDK, CDR2 SYGVNS, per germline. The chain's CDR3 is CASSEFNRVTGELFF. In DNA, the CDR3 is TGTGCCAGCAGTGAATTTAACAGGGTCACCGGGGAGCTGTTTTTT.